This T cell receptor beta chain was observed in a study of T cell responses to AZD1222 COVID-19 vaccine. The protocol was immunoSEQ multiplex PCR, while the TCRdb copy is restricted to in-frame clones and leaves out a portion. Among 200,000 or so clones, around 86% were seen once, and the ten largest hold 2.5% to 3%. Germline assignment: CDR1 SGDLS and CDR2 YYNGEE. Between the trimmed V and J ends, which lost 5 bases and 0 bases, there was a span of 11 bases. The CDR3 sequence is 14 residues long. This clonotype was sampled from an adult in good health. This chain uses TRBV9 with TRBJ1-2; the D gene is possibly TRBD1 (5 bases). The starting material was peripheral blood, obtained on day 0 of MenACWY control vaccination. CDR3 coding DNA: TGTGCCAGCAGTCTGGCAGGGACTAACTATGGCTACACCTTC. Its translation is CASSLAGTNYGYTF. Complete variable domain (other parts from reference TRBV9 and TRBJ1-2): DSGVTQTPKHLITATGQRVTLRCSPRSGDLSVYWYQQSLDQGLQFLIQYYNGEERAKGNILERFSAQQFPDLHSELNLSSLELGDSALYFCASSLAGTNYGYTFGSGTRLTVV.